This is a list of T cell receptor beta chains from one sample in a study of blood T cell repertoires in COVID-19. Libraries were prepared by immunoSEQ multiplex PCR; TCRdb keeps only in-frame clonotypes and omits some of them. Of about 35,000 clones listed, roughly 80% are singletons. Specimen: peripheral blood. The receptors shown here come from a man aged 45 to 65 with acute or convalescent COVID-19. Each CDR3 is given with its conserved first and last residue.

TRBV5-1	CASSPGQGAMVGQFF
TRBV3-1/TRBV3-2	CASRNSGSYEQYF
TRBV5-8	CASSLTRDTQYF
TRBV2	CASNRGLGGTEAFF
TRBV6-2/TRBV6-3	CASSPETSGGAGSYNEQFF
TRBV3-1/TRBV3-2	CASSQLIAGAHNEQFF
TRBV24-1	CATSDPLIDGGYNSPLHF
TRBV10-3	CAIRDRVFDTEAFF
TRBV12-3/TRBV12-4	CASSLRAGGELFF
TRBV4-1	CASSQDELRDRAYQETQYF
TRBV5-1	CASRSDGGHEQYF
TRBV5-1	CASSLDGINSNQPQHF
TRBV29-1	CSVELAGAGDTQYF
TRBV5-1	CASSRQGDNEKLFF
TRBV5-4	CASSAGGSTEAFF
TRBV5-1	CASSQGLASYEQYF